This T cell receptor (beta chain) was recovered during a study of blood T cell repertoires in COVID-19. The overall study: Both acute and convalescent COVID-19 samples were obtained from the United States, Italy and Spain.

Sequenced by immunoSEQ multiplex PCR; TCRdb stores in-frame clones only, minus some. The table has under 300,000 clones, under 85% seen once; the top ten hold around 6%. The germline gives CDR1 LNHNV, CDR2 YYDKDF (reference sequence). The CDR3 contains 17 residues. V gave up 1 base and J gave up 1 base; unmatched junction bases: 7. Source material: peripheral blood. The sequence derives from a human donor in a cohort sampled during active COVID-19. This chain links TRBV15 with TRBJ2-5, with TRBD2 identical over 9 bases. Here the CDR3 reads CATSRVLLAGSQETQYF. As DNA, the CDR3 is TGTGCCACCAGCAGAGTTCTCCTAGCGGGATCCCAAGAGACCCAGTACTTC.